The sample holds many counts of the clone carrying this T cell receptor beta chain. The data derive from a study of T cells after yellow fever vaccination. Using its own MiXCR run on the 5' RACE reads, TCRdb lists one record per CDR3 protein. Of fewer than 350,000 distinct CDR3 sequences detected, around 4.4% appear once; the ten largest clones hold around 19%. The CDR3 has 11 residues. CDR1 MNHNY and CDR2 SVGAGI come from the germline V gene (reference sequence). V lost 1 base to trimming and J lost 8 bases, with 2 bases between them. The rearrangement links TRBV6-6 to TRBJ1-4; D gene uncertain. This clonotype was sampled from a man aged 18-30 years who received the YFV17D yellow fever vaccine. Source: PBMCs, taken 15 days after the yellow fever booster vaccination. The CDR3 DNA reads as TGTGCCAGCAGTTACTACGAAAAACTGTTTTTT. This encodes CASSYYEKLFF.